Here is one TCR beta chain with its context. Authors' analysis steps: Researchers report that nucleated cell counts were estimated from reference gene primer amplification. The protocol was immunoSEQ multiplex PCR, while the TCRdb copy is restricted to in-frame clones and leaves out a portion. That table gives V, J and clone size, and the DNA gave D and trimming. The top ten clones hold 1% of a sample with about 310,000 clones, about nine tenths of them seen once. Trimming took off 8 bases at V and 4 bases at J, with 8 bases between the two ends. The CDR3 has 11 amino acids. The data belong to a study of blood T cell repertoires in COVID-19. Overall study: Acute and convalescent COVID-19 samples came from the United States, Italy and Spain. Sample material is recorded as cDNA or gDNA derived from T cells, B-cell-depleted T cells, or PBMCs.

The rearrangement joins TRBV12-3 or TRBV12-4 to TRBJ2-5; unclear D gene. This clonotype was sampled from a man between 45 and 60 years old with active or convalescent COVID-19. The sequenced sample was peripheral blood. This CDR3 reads CASGWAETQYF. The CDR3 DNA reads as TGTGCCAGCGGGTGGGCAGAGACCCAGTACTTC.